The 24 T cell receptor beta chains presented below share a single source sample, sequenced in a study of human T cells and chemical hapten exposure. Each CDR3 protein gets one entry after TCRdb re-called the RACE reads with MiXCR. The sample carries approximately 70,000 distinct CDR3 sequences, approximately 9.8% recorded once. The sample's time point: patch test 1, 2 weeks after DPC sensitization. Documented treatment: therapeutic diphenylcyclopropenone sensitization with weekly scalp DPC. The sample was whole blood, taken in connection with sensitization to the hapten diphenylcyclopropenone (DPC). The receptors were sampled from a woman in her 40s with alopecia areata. Some clones in this sample may be carry-over from other donors' samples.

This clonotype was seen ten or more times. This rearrangement joins TRBV29-1 to TRBJ1-1; weak D call: TRBD1 (5 bases). The CDR3 covers 12 residues. Trimming pared 4 bases from V and 1 base from J, leaving 7 bases between. Germline assignment: CDR1 SQVTM and CDR2 ANQGSEA. The CDR3 reads CSVGGQNTEAFF. CDR3 sequence (DNA): TGCAGCGTTGGGGGCCAGAACACTGAAGCTTTCTTT.

The sample holds many counts of this clonotype. The chain has TRBV5-6 and TRBJ1-2; D might be TRBD1 (5 bases). V was pared by 0 bases and J by 0 bases, with 18 bases between. The CDR3 is 18 amino acids. Looked up from germline, CDR1 is SGHDT and CDR2 is YYEEEE. The CDR3, as DNA: TGTGCCAGCAGCTTGGCCCTACCGGAAAGGGGCCCTAACTATGGCTACACCTTC. Its protein is CASSLALPERGPNYGYTF.

The chain carries TRBV7-9 and TRBJ1-2; D remains ambiguous. Per the germline V gene, CDR1 is SEHNR and CDR2 is FQNEAQ (reference sequence). This CDR3 spans 15 amino acids. V was trimmed by 7 bases and J by 4 bases, leaving 19 bases between them. The CDR3 spells CASIDVRGNRYGYTF. The CDR3 bases are TGTGCCAGCATCGACGTAAGAGGCAATCGCTATGGCTACACCTTC.

This rearrangement joins TRBV7-9 to TRBJ1-5, with D tentatively TRBD1 (5 bases). V shed 4 bases and J shed 2 bases, with 9 bases lying between them. The CDR3 has 14 amino acids. CDR1 and CDR2 from the germline V gene are SEHNR and FQNEAQ (reference sequence). The CDR3 DNA sequence: TGTGCCAGCAGCTCCAGGGTGTGCAATCAGCCCCAGCATTTT. Protein sequence: CASSSRVCNQPQHF.

In its sample, this clonotype was seen once. The chain has TRBV28 and TRBJ2-7; maybe TRBD1 (6 bases). V lost 8 bases to trimming and J lost 5 bases, with 13 bases between them. The CDR3 is made up of 12 amino acids. In germline, CDR1 is MDHEN, CDR2 SYDVKM. The DNA of the CDR3 is TGTGCCAGCGGCCATGGGGGCCACGAGCAGTACTTC. It encodes CASGHGGHEQYF.

This clonotype was seen at least ten times. V and J are TRBV18 and TRBJ2-7; TRBD1 agrees at 11 bases. This CDR3 contains 16 residues. From germline, CDR1 is KGHSH and CDR2 LQKENI. V trimming: 3 bases; J trimming: 7 bases; junction bases outside the gene matches: 11. CDR3 protein: CASSPLPGQGVGEQYF. As DNA, the CDR3 is TGTGCCAGCTCACCCCTCCCGGGACAGGGGGTAGGTGAGCAGTACTTC.

This clonotype was observed at least ten times. The chain combines TRBV2 with TRBJ2-4; D remains unclear. Germline CDR1 reads SNHLY; CDR2 reads FYNNEI. The CDR3 has 10 amino acids. The V and J ends lost 6 bases and 7 bases respectively, with 4 bases between them. CDR3 bases: TGTGCCAGCAGGAGGAACATTCAGTACTTC. Protein product: CASRRNIQYF.

This clonotype was observed many times. The CDR3 here is CASSTPDRGLRAGEQYF. The CDR3 nucleotides are TGTGCCAGCAGCACCCCGGACAGGGGGCTGAGGGCTGGCGAGCAGTACTTC. The chain has TRBV2 and TRBJ2-7; 11 nucleotides line up with TRBD1. This CDR3 has 17 residues. The V and J ends lost 6 bases and 6 bases, in that order; junction bases with no gene match: 16. Germline-derived CDR1 and CDR2 are SNHLY and FYNNEI.

This clonotype has at least ten counts. V usage is TRBV7-3 and J usage is TRBJ1-4; D is unclear. The CDR3 has 13 amino acids. The V end lost 6 bases, the J end lost 14 bases, and 19 bases lay between the germline ends. CDR1 is SGHTA and CDR2 is FQGTGA in the germline V gene. The CDR3 region has the DNA TGTGCCAGCAGGTATGGAGACCTGGCGCCTCTGTTTTTT. Encoded protein: CASRYGDLAPLFF.

This clonotype was seen at least ten times. V and J are TRBV2 and TRBJ2-4, with D tentatively TRBD2 (5 bases). Germline V lookup: CDR1 SNHLY, CDR2 FYNNEI. V lost 8 bases to trimming and J lost 8 bases, with 19 bases between them. This CDR3 is 14 amino acids long. The CDR3 coding sequence is TGTGCCAGCCGCCCCGGGTCGGTCGGGGACATTCAGTACTTC. Protein product: CASRPGSVGDIQYF.

This clonotype was seen a handful of times. CDR3 sequence (DNA): TGTGCCAGCCGCATCGGGACAGGGTTGTCAGATACGCAGTATTTT. Protein: CASRIGTGLSDTQYF. V and J are TRBV7-2 and TRBJ2-3; 9 nucleotides match TRBD1. The germline V gene has CDR1 SGHTA and CDR2 FQGNSA. The CDR3 runs 15 residues. Germline trimming cut 8 bases from V and 4 bases from J; bases unmatched to any gene: 10. The whole variable domain, remainder taken from reference TRBV7-2 and TRBJ2-3, is GAGVSQSPSNKVTEKGKDVELRCDPISGHTALYWYRQSLGQGLEFLIYFQGNSAPDKSGLPSDRFSAERTGGSVSTLTIQRTQQEDSAVYLCASRIGTGLSDTQYFGPGTRLTVL.

This clonotype was seen at least ten times. The V and J genes are TRBV18 and TRBJ2-5, with TRBD1 matching 8 bases. The CDR3 extends over 13 amino acids. Germline-derived CDR1 and CDR2 are KGHSH and LQKENI. The V and J ends lost 5 bases and 3 bases, in that order; junction bases with no gene match: 2. The CDR3 DNA reads as TGTGCCAGCTCATCGACAGGGGAAGAGACCCAGTACTTC. Its protein product is CASSSTGEETQYF.

The rearrangement uses TRBV25-1 and TRBJ1-1, with D tentatively TRBD1 (6 bases). This CDR3 is 14 amino acids long. Germline assignment: CDR1 MGHDK and CDR2 SYGVNS. V lost 5 bases and J lost 5, with 15 bases in between. The CDR3 reads CASSKGGTTTEAFF. The CDR3 DNA reads TGTGCCAGCAGTAAAGGGGGGACAACAACTGAAGCTTTCTTT.

This clonotype appeared many times. This chain joins TRBV5-1 and TRBJ2-7; D not resolved. The CDR3 contains 11 residues. Trimming shortened V by 4 bases and J by 4 bases, and 6 bases separated the two germline ends. In germline, CDR1 is SGHRS, CDR2 YFSETQ. The CDR3 sequence: CASSGTYEQYF. The DNA of the CDR3 is TGCGCCAGCAGCGGTACGTACGAGCAGTACTTC.

This clonotype was counted only a few times. V gene TRBV5-1 combines with J gene TRBJ2-2, with TRBD1 as a possible D gene (5 bases). Germline CDR1 and CDR2: SGHRS and YFSETQ. This CDR3 is 14 amino acids long. V was shortened by 3 bases and J by 5 bases, with 11 bases between the two germline ends. In nucleotides, the CDR3 is TGCGCCAGCAGCTACCAGGGCAGTACCGGGGAGCTGTTTTTT. Translated, it gives CASSYQGSTGELFF. Full variable domain (rest looked up from reference TRBV5-1 and TRBJ2-2): KAGVTQTPRYLIKTRGQQVTLSCSPISGHRSVSWYQQTPGQGLQFLFEYFSETQRNKGNFPGRFSGRQFSNSRSEMNVSTLELGDSALYLCASSYQGSTGELFFGEGSRLTVL.

The genes are TRBV25-1 and TRBJ2-7; TRBD1 matches at 7 bases. CDR1 and CDR2 (germline): MGHDK, SYGVNS. V lost 7 bases and J lost 7; bases outside the gene matches: 7. This CDR3 spans 12 amino acids. The CDR3 nucleotides read TGTGCCAGCACTGACAGGGCTCAGGAGCAGTACTTC. Translated: CASTDRAQEQYF.

The table lists this clonotype with many counts. The chain couples TRBV7-3 to TRBJ2-2; D is undetermined. Per germline, CDR1 SGHTA and CDR2 FQGTGA. The CDR3 runs 14 residues. Trimming removed 0 bases from V and 4 bases from J, with 6 bases in between. The CDR3 here is CASSLTPFTGELFF. The CDR3 region has the DNA TGTGCCAGCAGCTTAACGCCCTTCACCGGGGAGCTGTTTTTT.

The chain recombines TRBV27 with TRBJ2-5; the match to TRBD2 covers 7 bases. This CDR3 has 14 residues. Germline assignment: CDR1 MNHEY and CDR2 SMNVEV (reference sequence). The junction had 7 bases not matched to a gene; V was cut back by 7 bases and J by 2 bases. The CDR3 sequence: CASNRAGFQETQYF. The CDR3 DNA reads TGTGCCAGCAATAGAGCGGGGTTTCAAGAGACCCAGTACTTC.

This clonotype was counted ten times or more. The rearrangement uses TRBV6-5 and TRBJ1-2, with 9 positions matching TRBD1. In germline, CDR1 is MNHEY, CDR2 SVGAGI. Trimming cost V 6 bases and J 0 bases; bases outside gene matches: 2. The CDR3 totals 14 residues. The CDR3 nucleotides read TGTGCCAGCAGGGACAGGGGACCTAACTATGGCTACACCTTC. Its translation is CASRDRGPNYGYTF.

This clonotype was seen at least ten times. The genes are TRBV10-2 and TRBJ2-2; 7 bases map to TRBD1. This CDR3 spans 14 amino acids. From germline, CDR1 is WSHSY and CDR2 SAAADI. With V trimmed by 2 bases and J by 7 bases, 4 bases remained unmatched. The DNA of the CDR3 is TGCGCCAGCAGTGAGCCACAGGGGTTCGGGGAGCTGTTTTTT. The encoded protein is CASSEPQGFGELFF.

Ten or more counts support this clonotype. The chain uses TRBV4-1 and TRBJ1-1; 11 nucleotides agree with TRBD1. Germline V gene sequence: CDR1 MGHRA, CDR2 YSYEKL. This CDR3 has 18 amino acids. J was trimmed by 5 bases and V by 1 base; bases with no gene match: 12. CDR3 bases: TGCGCCAGCAGCCAAGCCTGGACAGGGGGCAAGCATGGAACTGAAGCTTTCTTT. Translating it yields CASSQAWTGGKHGTEAFF.

This clonotype was recorded at least ten times. J is TRBJ1-3 and V is TRBV28; D uncertain. Trimming pared 9 bases from V and 0 bases from J, leaving 12 bases between. The CDR3 has 14 amino acids. The germline CDR1 and CDR2 sequences are MDHEN and SYDVKM. The CDR3 DNA follows: TGTGCCAGTCTGGACGGTAGCTCTGGAAACACCATATATTTT. Its translation is CASLDGSSGNTIYF.

This clonotype is labeled medium-sized (0.01 to 0.1%). This chain joins TRBV6-2 or TRBV6-3 and TRBJ2-6; D might be TRBD1 (6 bases). The CDR3 length is 16 residues. CDR1 MNHEY and CDR2 SVGEGT come from the germline V gene. V lost 7 bases to trimming and J lost 0 bases, with 13 bases between them. This CDR3 reads CASNLQGFSGANVLTF. The CDR3 DNA sequence: TGTGCCAGCAATCTACAGGGTTTCTCTGGGGCCAACGTCCTGACTTTC.

This clonotype was seen many times. This sequence joins TRBV20-1 and TRBJ1-1, with 7 bases aligning to TRBD1. J lost 6 bases, V lost 5 bases, and 6 bases had no gene match. This CDR3 comprises 12 residues. Germline values: CDR1 DFQATT, CDR2 SNEGSKA (reference sequence). The CDR3 DNA sequence: TGCAGTGCTGGGGACAGAAGGGCTGAAGCTTTCTTT. Encoded protein: CSAGDRRAEAFF.